This paragraph covers one T cell receptor (beta chain) sequence. The data belong to a study of blood T cell repertoires in COVID-19. The CDR3 is 17 residues long. Clones were sequenced by immunoSEQ multiplex PCR, and TCRdb holds only the in-frame ones, with some missing. The repertoire has about 70,000 clones, over 80% of them found once; the top ten carry 1.8%. The sample taken for sequencing was peripheral blood. The chain recombines TRBV21-1 with TRBJ1-2; TRBD1, as called in the table, went unchecked against the DNA. TRBV21-1 is noted as a pseudogene. The clonotype was recovered from an older woman with acute or convalescent COVID-19. CDR3 bases: TGTGCCAGCAGCAAAGGGACAGGGAGGTTATTAGGCTATGGCTACACCTTC. Its translation is CASSKGTGRLLGYGYTF.